This T cell receptor (beta chain) was recovered during a study of post-analysis software for immune sequencing data. Regarding the study as a whole: A few TRBV segments (TRBV5-6, TRBV5-1 and TRBV20-1 among them) occurred more frequently in patients than in controls.

J lost 2 bases, V lost 1 base, and 6 bases had no gene match. The CDR3 has 17 residues. Germline V CDR1 and CDR2: MGHRA, YSYEKL. This clonotype has just a few counts. Its specificity is unknown. cDNA libraries for TCR beta contained unique molecular identifiers. TCRdb ran MiXCR on the PCR reads and lists one entry per CDR3 protein. The sample consists of 430,000 or so distinct CDR3 sequences, approximately 38% of them appearing once. Sequenced input: blood. This clonotype was sampled from a girl between 2 and 10 years old with multiple sclerosis. The V and J genes are TRBV4-1 and TRBJ2-1, with TRBD2 matching 9 bases. The CDR3 sequence is CASSQVVRGGPYNEQFF. DNA for the CDR3: TGCGCCAGCAGCCAAGTAGTGCGGGGGGGCCCCTACAATGAGCAGTTCTTC.